A selection of T cell receptor beta chains follows, all from one sample in a study of spatial heterogeneity in lung cancer. Each CDR3 protein is one row after TCRdb ran MiXCR on the 5' RACE reads. The table has 35,000 to 55,000 distinct CDR3 sequences, around 13% seen once. Sequencing was performed on PBMCs, taken at surgery. The receptors come from a male donor with early-stage non-small cell lung cancer. Each CDR3 is given with its conserved first and last residue. D genes are given only for firm matches. A row's size may be missing; if present it is once, few, many or a size class.

d_call clone_size j_call v_call cdr3_aa cdr3_nt
NA NA TRBJ1-4 TRBV4-2 CASSQEVWVRGANEKLFF TGTGCCAGCAGCCAAGAGGTTTGGGTACGTGGGGCTAATGAAAAACTGTTTTTT
NA NA TRBJ2-7 TRBV29-1 CSVEVADSMTVEQYF TGCAGCGTTGAGGTAGCGGATTCCATGACTGTCGAGCAGTACTTC
NA NA TRBJ1-2 TRBV12-3/TRBV12-4 CASSLRGYGYTF TGTGCCAGCAGTTTGAGGGGCTATGGCTACACCTTC
NA many TRBJ1-4 TRBV3-1 CASSQGGTDEKLFF TGTGCCAGCAGCCAGGGAGGGACGGATGAAAAACTGTTTTTT
TRBD2 few TRBJ2-2 TRBV12-3/TRBV12-4 CASSLPPWTSGYSGELFF TGTGCCAGCAGTTTACCCCCCTGGACTAGCGGGTACAGCGGGGAGCTGTTTTTT
NA NA TRBJ1-5 TRBV3-1 CASSQVWGNNQPQHF TGTGCCAGCAGCCAAGTTTGGGGAAACAATCAGCCCCAGCATTTT
TRBD2 NA TRBJ2-3 TRBV6-5 CASSWGLVGGADTQYF TGTGCCAGCAGTTGGGGACTAGTGGGAGGTGCAGATACGCAGTATTTT
NA many TRBJ2-7 TRBV5-5 CASSLTAYEQYF TGTGCCAGCAGCTTGACAGCCTACGAGCAGTACTTC
NA NA TRBJ1-5 TRBV6-6 CASSYSWTGDQPQHF TGTGCCAGCAGTTACTCTTGGACGGGAGATCAGCCCCAGCATTTT
NA many TRBJ2-6 TRBV28 CASLLSSGANVLTF TGTGCCAGCCTTCTAAGCTCTGGGGCCAACGTCCTGACTTTC
NA NA TRBJ1-4 TRBV29-1 CSGGDSNEKLFF TGCAGCGGAGGGGATTCGAATGAAAAACTGTTTTTT
NA NA TRBJ1-1 TRBV6-5 CASTLTSTSEAFF TGTGCCAGCACCTTGACAAGCACTTCTGAAGCTTTCTTT
NA medium-sized TRBJ1-1 TRBV10-2 CASSENSWGADTEAFF TGCGCCAGCAGTGAGAACTCGTGGGGTGCGGACACTGAAGCTTTCTTT
NA many TRBJ2-2 TRBV29-1 CSYTQGNTGELFF TGCAGCTACACACAGGGGAACACCGGGGAGCTGTTTTTT
NA NA TRBJ2-3 TRBV2 CASSDRTLDTQYF TGTGCCAGCAGCGATAGGACTTTAGATACGCAGTATTTT
TRBD2 many TRBJ2-2 TRBV7-9 CASSFLAGNTGELFF TGTGCCAGCAGCTTCCTAGCGGGGAACACCGGGGAGCTGTTTTTT
TRBD1 NA TRBJ2-2 TRBV19 CASKVGTGYSGELFF TGTGCCAGTAAGGTCGGGACAGGTTATTCCGGGGAGCTGTTTTTT
NA NA TRBJ2-1 TRBV3-1 CASSQEPGAYNEQFF TGTGCCAGCAGCCAAGAACCTGGGGCGTACAATGAGCAGTTCTTC
TRBD2 NA TRBJ2-3 TRBV7-3 CASSFGLAGRTDTQYF TGTGCCAGCAGCTTTGGGCTAGCGGGCCGCACAGATACGCAGTATTTT
TRBD1 few TRBJ1-2 TRBV29-1 CSVGRDRGQRYGYTF TGCAGCGTTGGAAGGGACAGGGGGCAACGCTATGGCTACACCTTC
NA NA TRBJ2-3 TRBV5-4 CASSLEGGSTDTQYF TGTGCCAGCAGCTTGGAGGGGGGCTCCACAGATACGCAGTATTTT
NA NA TRBJ1-3 TRBV10-3 CAITGNSGNTIYF TGTGCCATCACCGGGAACTCTGGAAACACCATATATTTT
NA NA TRBJ1-3 TRBV7-6 CASSPSVLGGGNTIYF TGTGCCAGCAGCCCCTCCGTCCTGGGGGGGGGAAACACCATATATTTT
NA few TRBJ2-7 TRBV20-1 CSARDPLGSSYEQYF TGCAGTGCTAGAGATCCGTTGGGGAGCTCCTACGAGCAGTACTTC
NA many TRBJ2-4 TRBV28 CASRRTTVPDIQYF TGTGCCAGCAGGCGTACGACAGTTCCGGACATTCAGTACTTC
NA few TRBJ2-1 TRBV20-1 CSAGGRGRSYNEQFF TGCAGTGCCGGAGGGCGGGGAAGGTCCTACAATGAGCAGTTCTTC
TRBD2 NA TRBJ2-7 TRBV14 CASSQESRFSGRERNEQYF TGTGCCAGCAGCCAAGAATCGAGATTTAGCGGGAGGGAGAGGAACGAGCAGTACTTC
NA NA TRBJ1-5 TRBV18 CASSPNDNNQPQHF TGTGCCAGCTCACCGAACGACAACAATCAGCCCCAGCATTTT
NA few TRBJ1-1 TRBV13 CASSLVWPGMNTEAFF TGTGCCAGCAGCTTAGTTTGGCCGGGAATGAACACTGAAGCTTTCTTT
TRBD1 many TRBJ2-5 TRBV19 CASRGRQGAFQETQYF TGTGCCAGCCGGGGTCGACAGGGGGCCTTCCAAGAGACCCAGTACTTC
NA NA TRBJ2-7 TRBV4-1 CASSQDLASPYEQYF TGCGCCAGCAGCCAAGATTTAGCTTCGCCCTACGAGCAGTACTTC
NA NA TRBJ2-7 TRBV20-1 CSAPARTYEQYF TGCAGTGCCCCGGCGCGGACCTACGAGCAGTACTTC
NA NA TRBJ1-4 TRBV7-9 CASSLAMGQDEKLFF TGTGCCAGCAGCTTAGCAATGGGTCAGGACGAAAAACTGTTTTTT
NA NA TRBJ2-3 TRBV27 CASSLGRGDTDTQYF TGTGCCAGCAGTTTAGGCAGGGGCGACACAGATACGCAGTATTTT
NA many TRBJ2-4 TRBV11-2 CASSLASRLNIQYF TGTGCCAGCAGCTTAGCGAGCCGACTAAACATTCAGTACTTC
NA many TRBJ2-3 TRBV10-3 CAISESGGISTDTQYF TGTGCCATCAGTGAGTCTGGTGGGATTTCCACAGATACGCAGTATTTT
TRBD1 few TRBJ2-7 TRBV6-5 CASSWDRSSYEQYF TGTGCCAGCAGCTGGGACAGAAGCTCCTACGAGCAGTACTTC
NA many TRBJ2-3 TRBV7-2 CASSPRRDTQYF TGTGCCAGCAGCCCCCGCCGGGATACGCAGTATTTT
NA few TRBJ2-1 TRBV27 CASSPGGGGSSYNEQFF TGTGCCAGCAGTCCCGGTGGAGGGGGCAGCTCCTACAATGAGCAGTTCTTC
NA few TRBJ2-3 TRBV2 CASRQSGDTQYF TGTGCCAGCAGGCAGTCTGGAGATACGCAGTATTTT
TRBD2 few TRBJ2-3 TRBV5-8 CASSLRLAGARTDTQYF TGTGCCAGCAGCTTGCGCCTAGCGGGGGCGCGCACAGATACGCAGTATTTT
NA many TRBJ2-1 TRBV28 CASGNGHEQFF TGTGCCAGCGGTAACGGACATGAGCAGTTCTTC
TRBD1 few TRBJ1-2 TRBV5-1 CASSLSTGGSHGYTF TGCGCCAGCAGCTTGTCCACAGGGGGCAGTCATGGCTACACCTTC
NA many TRBJ2-1 TRBV19 CASSINLVDNEQFF TGTGCCAGTAGTATAAACCTAGTAGACAATGAGCAGTTCTTC
TRBD1 few TRBJ2-7 TRBV5-1 CASTLRTGVGEQYF TGCGCCAGCACCCTGCGGACAGGGGTTGGCGAGCAGTACTTC
NA NA TRBJ1-5 TRBV12-3/TRBV12-4 CASSFTADRPQHF TGTGCCAGCAGTTTTACCGCGGATCGGCCCCAGCATTTT
NA NA TRBJ1-6 TRBV10-3 CAISEVPVNSPLHF TGTGCCATCAGTGAAGTCCCCGTGAATTCACCCCTCCACTTT